Reported below is one TCR beta chain. TCRdb reprocessed the 5' RACE reads and stores each CDR3 protein as one record, lacking DNA. Here the sample table reports about 370,000 distinct CDR3 sequences. CDR1 and CDR2 (germline): SGHRS, YFSETQ. CDR3 length: 17 residues. The record originates from a study of T cells expressing NK-cell markers. The clonotype originates from a woman aged 50 to 60 in good health. This chain joins TRBV5-1 and TRBJ2-3; TCRdb returns TRBD1, unconfirmable since there is no DNA. Input material: blood T cells: a sorted CD56 or NKG2C T cell subset, CD4+ or CD8+ T cells, or bulk PBMC T cells (not recorded which). CDR3 loop: CASSLDGPRVVTDTQYF.